These T cell receptor beta chains were read from a single sample in a study of technical replicates of blood from a handful of donors. Here immunoSEQ multiplex PCR was the method, and the copy in TCRdb shows in-frame clones only, minus some. The sample has 65,000 to 95,000 clones, about 98% seen once. The sample consisted of T cells isolated from PBMCs. Receptors originate from a human donor in good health. CDR3s include the opening cysteine and the closing phenylalanine or tryptophan. D genes are given only for firm matches. The size entry is marked missing in some rows and otherwise reads once, few, many or a size class.

abundance: NA
v_gene: TRBV7-9
j_gene: TRBJ2-1
d_gene: NA
CDR3nt: TGTGCCAGCAGCTTGGAGCAGGGATGGTCCTACAATGAGCAGTTCTTC
CDR3aa: CASSLEQGWSYNEQFF

abundance: NA
v_gene: TRBV19
j_gene: TRBJ1-2
d_gene: TRBD1
CDR3nt: TGTGCCAGTAGTATTTTCGGGACAGGCGGTGGCTACACCTTC
CDR3aa: CASSIFGTGGGYTF

abundance: NA
v_gene: TRBV27
j_gene: TRBJ1-6
d_gene: NA
CDR3nt: TGTGCCAGCACCGTTAGGGGTACAGGAGATTCACCCCTCCACTTT
CDR3aa: CASTVRGTGDSPLHF

abundance: NA
v_gene: TRBV27
j_gene: TRBJ2-2
d_gene: TRBD1
CDR3nt: TGTGCCAGCAGTTTATCGCGGGGACAGGGGCCCTTTTCATTCGGGGAGCTGTTTTTT
CDR3aa: CASSLSRGQGPFSFGELFF

abundance: NA
v_gene: TRBV10-3
j_gene: TRBJ1-5
d_gene: NA
CDR3nt: TGTGCCATCAGTGAGTCCGTGGGGGGGGTAGGAAGCAATCAGCCCCAGCATTTT
CDR3aa: CAISESVGGVGSNQPQHF

abundance: NA
v_gene: TRBV27
j_gene: TRBJ2-3
d_gene: NA
CDR3nt: TGTGCCAGCAGTTTGGACATAACTAGCACAGATACGCAGTATTTT
CDR3aa: CASSLDITSTDTQYF

abundance: NA
v_gene: TRBV18
j_gene: TRBJ2-5
d_gene: TRBD2
CDR3nt: TGTGCCAGCACAGGACTAGCGGGGGGCCAAGAGACCCAGTACTTC
CDR3aa: CASTGLAGGQETQYF

abundance: once
v_gene: TRBV2
j_gene: TRBJ2-7
d_gene: NA
CDR3nt: TGTGCCAGCAGTTCCCGGCGGGGCTACGAGCAGTACTTC
CDR3aa: CASSSRRGYEQYF

abundance: NA
v_gene: TRBV27
j_gene: TRBJ2-5
d_gene: NA
CDR3nt: TGTGCCACCCGGACACGGCTAGAGACCCAGTACTTC
CDR3aa: CATRTRLETQYF

abundance: NA
v_gene: TRBV19
j_gene: TRBJ1-5
d_gene: TRBD1
CDR3nt: TGTGCCAGTAGTACGGCCAGGACAGGGGGAGGAAATCAGCCCCAGCATTTT
CDR3aa: CASSTARTGGGNQPQHF

abundance: NA
v_gene: TRBV6-5
j_gene: TRBJ2-1
d_gene: NA
CDR3nt: TGTGCCAGCAGTTACTCCTATTTGCATGAGCAGTTCTTC
CDR3aa: CASSYSYLHEQFF

abundance: NA
v_gene: TRBV7-9
j_gene: TRBJ2-7
d_gene: TRBD2
CDR3nt: TGTGCCAGCGGACTAGCGGGAGGCGGCGAGCAGTACTTC
CDR3aa: CASGLAGGGEQYF

abundance: NA
v_gene: TRBV27
j_gene: TRBJ2-2
d_gene: TRBD2
CDR3nt: TGTGCCAGCAGTTCGAGGACTAGAAACGGGGAGCTGTTTTTT
CDR3aa: CASSSRTRNGELFF

abundance: NA
v_gene: TRBV10-3
j_gene: TRBJ2-5
d_gene: TRBD2
CDR3nt: TGTGCCATCAGTGAGCAGCGGGAACAAGAGACCCAGTACTTC
CDR3aa: CAISEQREQETQYF

abundance: NA
v_gene: TRBV6-6
j_gene: TRBJ1-3
d_gene: NA
CDR3nt: TGTGCCAGCAGTTACTCGAACAGGCTGGGGGGAAACACCATATATTTT
CDR3aa: CASSYSNRLGGNTIYF

abundance: NA
v_gene: TRBV18
j_gene: TRBJ2-7
d_gene: NA
CDR3nt: TGTGCCAGCTCACCTGCCCCGAGAGGGGAGCAGTACTTC
CDR3aa: CASSPAPRGEQYF

abundance: NA
v_gene: TRBV5-4
j_gene: TRBJ2-3
d_gene: TRBD2
CDR3nt: TGTGCCAGCAGCTCCCCAACTCGCGGGAGAACTTCAGATACGCAGTATTTT
CDR3aa: CASSSPTRGRTSDTQYF

abundance: NA
v_gene: TRBV4-2
j_gene: TRBJ2-7
d_gene: TRBD2
CDR3nt: TGTGCCAGCAGCCCTAGGGAGGGAGCCTGGTCCGAGCAGTACTTC
CDR3aa: CASSPREGAWSEQYF

abundance: NA
v_gene: TRBV30
j_gene: TRBJ2-3
d_gene: TRBD2
CDR3nt: TGTGCCTGGAGTGTACTGGGTCCGAGCGGGGGGCCAGATACGCAGTATTTT
CDR3aa: CAWSVLGPSGGPDTQYF

abundance: NA
v_gene: TRBV5-1
j_gene: TRBJ1-4
d_gene: NA
CDR3nt: TGCGCCAGCAGCTTACGGGACTTTGCAACTAATGAAAAACTGTTTTTT
CDR3aa: CASSLRDFATNEKLFF

abundance: NA
v_gene: TRBV7-9
j_gene: TRBJ2-5
d_gene: NA
CDR3nt: TGTGCCAGCAGAGCGGGCCTCTTTCAAGAGACCCAGTACTTC
CDR3aa: CASRAGLFQETQYF

abundance: NA
v_gene: TRBV13
j_gene: TRBJ2-7
d_gene: TRBD2
CDR3nt: TGTGCCAGCAGCCAACTGAAAGAGCGGGGGATCTACGAGCAGTACTTC
CDR3aa: CASSQLKERGIYEQYF

abundance: NA
v_gene: TRBV27
j_gene: TRBJ2-1
d_gene: TRBD2
CDR3nt: TGTGCCAGCAGTTTATCGATTCAGCGGGGATACAATGAGCAGTTCTTC
CDR3aa: CASSLSIQRGYNEQFF

abundance: NA
v_gene: TRBV30
j_gene: TRBJ1-1
d_gene: TRBD1
CDR3nt: TGTGCCTGGAGTGACTACCGGACAGGGTCTACGGGGATGACTGAAGCTTTCTTT
CDR3aa: CAWSDYRTGSTGMTEAFF

abundance: NA
v_gene: TRBV7-2
j_gene: TRBJ1-1
d_gene: NA
CDR3nt: TGTGCCAGCAGCTTATTCTCGAACACTGAAGCTTTCTTT
CDR3aa: CASSLFSNTEAFF

abundance: NA
v_gene: TRBV10-3
j_gene: TRBJ2-1
d_gene: TRBD2
CDR3nt: TGTGCCATCAGTGAGTCGATAAGGACTAGCGCCAATGAGCAGTTCTTC
CDR3aa: CAISESIRTSANEQFF